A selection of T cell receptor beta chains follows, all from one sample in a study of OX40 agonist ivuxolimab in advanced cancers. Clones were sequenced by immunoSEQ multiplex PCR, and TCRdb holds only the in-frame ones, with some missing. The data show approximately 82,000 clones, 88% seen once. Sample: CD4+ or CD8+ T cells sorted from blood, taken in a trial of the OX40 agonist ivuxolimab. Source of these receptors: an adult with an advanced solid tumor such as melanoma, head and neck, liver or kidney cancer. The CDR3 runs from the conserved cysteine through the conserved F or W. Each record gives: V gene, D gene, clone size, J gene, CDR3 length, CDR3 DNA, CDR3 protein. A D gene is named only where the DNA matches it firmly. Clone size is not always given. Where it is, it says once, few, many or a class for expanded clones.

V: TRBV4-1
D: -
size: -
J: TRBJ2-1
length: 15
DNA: TGCGCCAGCAGCCAAGGCCGGACAGAATACAATGAGCAGTTCTTC
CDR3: CASSQGRTEYNEQFF

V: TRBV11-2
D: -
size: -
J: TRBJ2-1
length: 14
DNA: TGTGCCAGCAGCTTTTTTCCCCCCTGGGATGAGCAGTTCTTC
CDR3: CASSFFPPWDEQFF

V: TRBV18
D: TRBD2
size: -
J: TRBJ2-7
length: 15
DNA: TGTGCCAGCTCACCACCGGTTCGGGAGGGCCGTGAGCAGTACTTC
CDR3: CASSPPVREGREQYF

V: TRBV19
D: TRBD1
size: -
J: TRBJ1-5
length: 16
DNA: TGTGCCAGTAGTCCAGACAGGGGATCACCGAATCAGCCCCAGCATTTT
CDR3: CASSPDRGSPNQPQHF

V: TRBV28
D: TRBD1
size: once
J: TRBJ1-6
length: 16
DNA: TGTGCCAGCAGTACCCGGGACAGGGCGGGGAATTCACCCCTCCACTTT
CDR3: CASSTRDRAGNSPLHF

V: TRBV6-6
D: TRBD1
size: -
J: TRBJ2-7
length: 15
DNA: TGTGCCAGCAGCCCGGGACAGGGGTTAGCCTACGAGCAGTACTTC
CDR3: CASSPGQGLAYEQYF

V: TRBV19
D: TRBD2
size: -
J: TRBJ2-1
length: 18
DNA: TGTGCCAGTAGTATACGACTAGCGGGAGCCCAAACCTACAATGAGCAGTTCTTC
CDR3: CASSIRLAGAQTYNEQFF

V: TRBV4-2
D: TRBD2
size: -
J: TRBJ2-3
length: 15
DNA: TGTGCCAGCAGCCAAGAAGCGGGGAGCACAGATACGCAGTATTTT
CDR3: CASSQEAGSTDTQYF

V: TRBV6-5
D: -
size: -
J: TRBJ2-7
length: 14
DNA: TGTGCCAGCAGTTACTCTCGCTTAGGAAATATTCAGTACTTC
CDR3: CASSYSRLGNIQYF

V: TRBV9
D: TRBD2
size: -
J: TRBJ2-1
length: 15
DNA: TGTGCCAGCAGCGTAGTAGCGGGATTATACAATGAGCAGTTCTTC
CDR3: CASSVVAGLYNEQFF

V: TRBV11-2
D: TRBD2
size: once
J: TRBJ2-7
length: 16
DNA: TGTGCCAGCAGCTTTCTAGCGGGAGGTCGCTCCTACGAGCAGTACTTC
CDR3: CASSFLAGGRSYEQYF

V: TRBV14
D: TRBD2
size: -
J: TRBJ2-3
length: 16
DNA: TGTGCCAGCAGCCTCCCGACTAGCGGAAGCACAGATACGCAGTATTTT
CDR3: CASSLPTSGSTDTQYF

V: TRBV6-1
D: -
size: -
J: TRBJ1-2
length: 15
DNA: TGTGCCAGCACACAGGGAAGGGGGGATTACTATGGCTACACCTTC
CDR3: CASTQGRGDYYGYTF

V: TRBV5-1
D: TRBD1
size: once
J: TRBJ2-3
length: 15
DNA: TGCGCCAGCAGTTTTCTGACAGGGAACACTTATACGCAGTATTTT
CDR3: CASSFLTGNTYTQYF

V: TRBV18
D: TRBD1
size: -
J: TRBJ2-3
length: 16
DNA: TGTGCCAGCTCACTGGGACAGGGTGGTCGCACAGATACGCAGTATTTT
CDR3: CASSLGQGGRTDTQYF